The 25 T cell receptor beta chains reported below all come from one sample, sequenced in a study of CD8 T cells in Susac syndrome. RNA was extracted with the RNeasy kit, and a quantity of about 0.45 to 1 ug was reverse transcribed using random hexamers. MiXCR was run by TCRdb on the immunoSEQ multiplex PCR reads, yielding one entry per CDR3 protein. The table lists about 120,000 distinct CDR3 sequences, about 93% of them singletons. The sequenced sample was CD8+ T cells from PBMCs. The receptors originated from a human donor with Susac syndrome.

The gene calls are TRBV12-3 or TRBV12-4 and TRBJ2-2; D gene ambiguous. The CDR3 extends over 13 amino acids. Trimming shortened V by 3 bases and J by 7 bases, and 9 bases separated the two germline ends. The CDR3 here is CASSFGQLGELFF. The CDR3, as DNA: TGTGCCAGCAGTTTTGGTCAGCTCGGGGAGCTGTTTTTT.

J is TRBJ2-3 and V is TRBV4-1; 8 nucleotides align to TRBD2. Germline trimming cut 3 bases from V and 1 base from J; bases unmatched to any gene: 3. Germline CDR1 reads MGHRA; CDR2 reads YSYEKL. The CDR3 loop spans 15 amino acids. CDR3 bases: TGCGCCAGCAGCCAGGGAGCGGGGGGCACAGATACGCAGTATTTT. Protein sequence: CASSQGAGGTDTQYF.

The rearrangement links TRBV4-3 to TRBJ1-4, with 8 positions matching TRBD1. The germline V gene encodes CDR1 LGHNA and CDR2 YSLEER. The CDR3 has 16 amino acids. V lost 7 bases to trimming and J lost 6 bases; unmatched junction nucleotides: 13. The CDR3 loop is CASTRDRGAADEKLFF. As DNA, the CDR3 is TGCGCCAGCACCAGAGACAGGGGAGCCGCAGATGAAAAACTGTTTTTT.

The rearrangement links TRBV4-1 to TRBJ2-5, with 10 bases fitting TRBD1. The V segment lost 4 bases and the J segment 1 base; nucleotides outside the gene matches: 6. This CDR3 is built from 16 residues. Germline V gives CDR1 MGHRA, CDR2 YSYEKL. The CDR3 bases are TGCGCCAGCAGCCTGATAGGACAGGGGGTCCAAGAGACCCAGTACTTC. Translation gives CASSLIGQGVQETQYF.

The chain uses TRBV2 and TRBJ2-5; possibly TRBD2 for D (5 bases). CDR1 SNHLY and CDR2 FYNNEI come from the germline V gene. There are 15 residues in the CDR3. Trimming pared 7 bases from V and 5 bases from J, leaving 20 bases between. The CDR3 sequence is CASTGSATNGETQYF. CDR3 bases: TGTGCCAGCACGGGGTCAGCGACAAACGGGGAGACCCAGTACTTC.

This sequence joins TRBV11-2 and TRBJ1-6; tentative D call: TRBD1 (6 bases). V was pared by 5 bases and J by 9 bases, with 11 bases between. This CDR3 is built from 13 residues. The germline CDR1 and CDR2 sequences are SGHAT and FQNNGV. The CDR3 region has the DNA TGTGCCAGCAGCCCAGGGGTGGGTTCACCCCTCCACTTT. Translated, it gives CASSPGVGSPLHF.

The genes are TRBV11-2 and TRBJ2-5, with D perhaps given as TRBD1 or TRBD2 (5 bases each). CDR3 size: 16 residues. V lost 1 base and J 0 bases, leaving 12 bases between the germline ends. Germline assignment: CDR1 SGHAT and CDR2 FQNNGV. The CDR3 sequence: CASSLGSGGYQETQYF. The CDR3 DNA is TGTGCCAGCAGCTTAGGGAGTGGGGGATACCAAGAGACCCAGTACTTC.

V usage is TRBV29-1 and J usage is TRBJ1-1; D is undetermined. In germline, CDR1 is SQVTM, CDR2 ANQGSEA. This CDR3 region has 10 residues. The V gene lost 7 bases and the J gene lost 2 bases, with 5 bases spanning the gap. The CDR3 region has the DNA TGCAGCGGCTCTAACACTGAAGCTTTCTTT. Translated: CSGSNTEAFF. The whole variable domain, remainder taken from reference TRBV29-1 and TRBJ1-1, is SAVISQKPSRDICQRGTSLTIQCQVDSQVTMMFWYRQQPGQSLTLIATANQGSEATYESGFVIDKFPISRPNLTFSTLTVSNMSPEDSSIYLCSGSNTEAFFGQGTRLTVV.

V and J are TRBV6-5 and TRBJ1-1; D uncertain. The CDR3 loop spans 13 amino acids. The V and J ends lost 2 bases and 1 base respectively, with 5 bases between them. Germline CDR1 MNHEY, CDR2 SVGAGI. The CDR3 region is CASSYGGNTEAFF. CDR3 DNA: TGTGCCAGCAGTTACGGCGGGAACACTGAAGCTTTCTTT.

The chain has TRBV9 and TRBJ1-1; D remains unclear. V was cut by 3 bases and J by 3 bases, with 9 bases left in between. This CDR3 comprises 13 residues. CDR1 is SGDLS and CDR2 is YYNGEE in the germline V gene. DNA of the CDR3: TGTGCCAGCAGCGCCTCCTCTTACACTGAAGCTTTCTTT. Encoded protein: CASSASSYTEAFF.

The rearrangement uses TRBV25-1 and TRBJ1-5, with 12 positions matching TRBD1. V trimming: 6 bases; J trimming: 2 bases; junction bases outside the gene matches: 5. CDR1 MGHDK and CDR2 SYGVNS come from the germline V gene. The CDR3 loop spans 16 amino acids. The CDR3 loop reads CASRGTGGGGNQPQHF. CDR3 DNA: TGTGCCAGCAGAGGGACAGGGGGCGGCGGCAATCAGCCCCAGCATTTT.

The chain employs TRBV4-1 and TRBJ1-6, with D possibly being TRBD1 (5 bases). Germline lookup yields CDR1 MGHRA and CDR2 YSYEKL. The CDR3 is 15 amino acids. Trimming shortened V by 4 bases and J by 8 bases, and 15 bases separated the two germline ends. This chain's CDR3 is CASSPAGTEYSPLHF. The CDR3 nucleotides are TGCGCCAGCAGCCCTGCCGGGACCGAATATTCACCCCTCCACTTT.

J is TRBJ2-4 and V is TRBV9; 7 bases are a match to TRBD2. Per the germline V gene, CDR1 is SGDLS and CDR2 is YYNGEE. The trim removed 3 bases at V and 6 bases at J, leaving 6 bases unmatched. The CDR3 sequence is 14 residues long. In nucleotides, the CDR3 is TGTGCCAGCAGCGCGGGGGACTACTCAAACATTCAGTACTTC. It translates to CASSAGDYSNIQYF. Combining the CDR3 with reference TRBV9 and TRBJ2-4 gives the whole variable domain DSGVTQTPKHLITATGQRVTLRCSPRSGDLSVYWYQQSLDQGLQFLIQYYNGEERAKGNILERFSAQQFPDLHSELNLSSLELGDSALYFCASSAGDYSNIQYFGAGTRLSVL.

The rearrangement joins TRBV29-1 to TRBJ2-5; TRBD2 is a possible D gene (6 bases). CDR1 is SQVTM and CDR2 is ANQGSEA in the germline V gene. The V and J ends lost 0 bases and 3 bases respectively, with 11 bases between them. This CDR3 comprises 14 residues. The CDR3 spells CSVEDPGGEETQYF. The CDR3, as DNA: TGCAGCGTTGAAGATCCTGGAGGGGAAGAGACCCAGTACTTC.

This CDR3 reads CSARDPSSYGYTF. In nucleotides, the CDR3 is TGCAGTGCTAGAGATCCTTCGAGCTATGGCTACACCTTC. The chain recombines TRBV20-1 with TRBJ1-2; unclear D gene. V lost 0 bases and J 4 bases, leaving 9 bases between the germline ends. CDR1 DFQATT and CDR2 SNEGSKA come from the germline V gene (reference sequence). The CDR3 extends over 13 amino acids.

The chain combines TRBV2 with TRBJ2-4, with D tentatively TRBD2 (5 bases). V dropped 8 bases and J dropped 5 bases, with 13 bases sitting between them. The CDR3 extends over 13 amino acids. Germline values: CDR1 SNHLY, CDR2 FYNNEI. This CDR3 reads CASEGEAENIQYF. The CDR3 bases are TGTGCCAGCGAGGGTGAGGCGGAAAACATTCAGTACTTC.

The rearrangement joins TRBV2 to TRBJ2-7; 8 positions match TRBD2. V shed 6 bases, J shed 3 bases, and the junction held 10 bases outside the gene matches. Germline values: CDR1 SNHLY, CDR2 FYNNEI. This CDR3 comprises 15 residues. The CDR3 nucleotides are TGTGCCAGCAGCCCCGCGGGGGGCGGCTACTACGAGCAGTACTTC. Residues: CASSPAGGGYYEQYF.

CDR3 in DNA: TGTGCCACCAGCCCGGTGCCGGGAAACACCATATATTTT. Amino acid sequence: CATSPVPGNTIYF. The chain carries TRBV19 and TRBJ1-3; D is uncertain. The germline V gene encodes CDR1 LNHDA and CDR2 SQIVND (reference sequence). The CDR3 contains 13 residues. Between the trimmed V and J ends, which lost 10 bases and 4 bases, there was a span of 14 bases.

This clonotype was found once. The V gene is TRBV4-1, the J gene TRBJ1-1; the match to TRBD1 covers 8 bases. V dropped 3 bases and J dropped 3; count of bases not matched to a gene: 3. Germline CDR1 and CDR2: MGHRA and YSYEKL. The CDR3 has 14 amino acids. This CDR3 reads CASSQRTGYTEAFF. For the CDR3, the DNA is TGCGCCAGCAGCCAGCGGACAGGGTACACTGAAGCTTTCTTT.

The rearrangement joins TRBV9 to TRBJ2-5; the D is unclear. Germline V lookup: CDR1 SGDLS, CDR2 YYNGEE. CDR3 length: 14 residues. V lost 3 bases, J lost 5 bases, and 14 bases lay in between. CDR3 amino acids: CASSAGMDGETQYF. The CDR3 DNA follows: TGTGCCAGCAGCGCCGGAATGGACGGGGAGACCCAGTACTTC.

This clonotype appeared once. This chain uses TRBV7-2 with TRBJ1-1; 8 bases line up with TRBD1. The CDR3 contains 13 residues. Germline V gives CDR1 SGHTA, CDR2 FQGNSA. The J segment lost 6 bases and the V segment lost 8 bases, leaving 8 bases of the junction unmatched. The CDR3 protein is CASGQGGRPEAFF. CDR3 sequence (DNA): TGTGCCAGCGGACAGGGAGGTCGCCCTGAAGCTTTCTTT.

This chain joins TRBV12-3 or TRBV12-4 and TRBJ2-1, with 9 bases matching TRBD2. V dropped 6 bases and J dropped 5; count of bases not matched to a gene: 8. The CDR3 contains 15 residues. The CDR3 here is CASRPVAGANNEQFF. The CDR3 bases are TGTGCCAGCAGACCCGTAGCGGGGGCTAACAATGAGCAGTTCTTC.

The chain joins TRBV19 to TRBJ1-1; 9 bases are shared with TRBD1. The germline CDR1 and CDR2 sequences are LNHDA and SQIVND (reference sequence). After removal of 10 bases from V and 0 bases from J, the junction contained 9 bases not matched to a gene. The CDR3 consists of 15 residues. The CDR3 DNA sequence: TGTGCCACCGCGGACAGGGGCGAACTGAACACTGAAGCTTTCTTT. This encodes CATADRGELNTEAFF.

The rearrangement joins TRBV7-3 to TRBJ2-3; D is ambiguous. Germline CDR1 SGHTA, CDR2 FQGTGA. Trimming removed 3 bases at V and 7 bases at J, with 17 bases between. This CDR3 spans 15 amino acids. The CDR3: CASSFDLSPLHTQYF. CDR3 sequence (DNA): TGTGCCAGCAGCTTTGATTTATCCCCCCTTCATACGCAGTATTTT.

This chain joins TRBV29-1 and TRBJ1-2; D unresolved. Trimming stripped 2 bases from V and 6 bases from J, with 7 bases between. This CDR3 is built from 11 residues. The germline V gene has CDR1 SQVTM and CDR2 ANQGSEA. CDR3 sequence (DNA): TGCAGCGTTGAATTGGGGAATGGCTACACCTTC. It specifies CSVELGNGYTF. The variable domain in full, completed from reference TRBV29-1 and TRBJ1-2, reads SAVISQKPSRDICQRGTSLTIQCQVDSQVTMMFWYRQQPGQSLTLIATANQGSEATYESGFVIDKFPISRPNLTFSTLTVSNMSPEDSSIYLCSVELGNGYTFGSGTRLTVV.